Listed here are 30 T cell receptor beta chains from one sample, sequenced in a study of response to subunit inactivated influenza vaccine. TCRdb fed the RT-PCR reads into MiXCR, producing one record per CDR3 protein. This sample yields more than 700,000 distinct CDR3 sequences, of which around 21% are seen a single time; roughly a tenth belongs to the top ten. The specimen was PBMCs from blood, collected 4 to 6 days after vaccination. All receptors derive from a man in his forties or fifties who received an inactivated influenza vaccine.

This clonotype has only a few counts. This chain joins TRBV28 and TRBJ2-7, with D tentatively TRBD1 (6 bases). V gave up 3 bases and J gave up 3 bases, with 15 bases separating them. The CDR3 is 15 residues long. Germline CDR1 MDHEN, CDR2 SYDVKM. The CDR3 bases are TGTGCCAGCAGTTTTCTCTTGGGGGACAACTACGAGCAGTACTTC. This sequence encodes CASSFLLGDNYEQYF.

This clonotype turned up a few times. The gene calls are TRBV11-2 and TRBJ2-7, with TRBD1 matching over 11 bases. CDR3 length: 16 amino acids. The trim removed 1 base at V and 3 bases at J, leaving 5 bases unmatched. Germline V gene sequence: CDR1 SGHAT, CDR2 FQNNGV. The CDR3 sequence is CASSLGLGTGGYEQYF. The CDR3 DNA reads TGTGCCAGCAGCTTAGGGCTTGGGACAGGGGGCTACGAGCAGTACTTC.

The V gene is TRBV2, the J gene TRBJ1-1; TRBD1 agrees at 7 bases. This CDR3 contains 14 residues. CDR1 is SNHLY and CDR2 is FYNNEI in the germline V gene. V was pared by 8 bases and J by 5 bases, with 11 bases of the junction left unmatched. The CDR3: CASEGGGSETEAFF. The CDR3 nucleotides read TGTGCCAGCGAGGGAGGGGGCAGCGAGACTGAAGCTTTCTTT.

This clonotype was counted a few times. The chain links TRBV5-1 to TRBJ2-7; tentatively, D is TRBD2 (5 bases). Between the trimmed V and J ends, which lost 5 bases and 6 bases, there was a span of 15 bases. Looked up from germline, CDR1 is SGHRS and CDR2 is YFSETQ. The CDR3 contains 13 residues. The CDR3 DNA is TGCGCCAGCAGGAGCGCGGGCGGAATCGAGCAGTACTTC. It translates to CASRSAGGIEQYF.

This clonotype appeared many times. The chain has TRBV7-2 and TRBJ1-2, with D possibly being TRBD1 (6 bases). This CDR3 region has 13 residues. Germline values: CDR1 SGHTA, CDR2 FQGNSA. V was trimmed by 3 bases and J by 7 bases, leaving 12 bases between them. The CDR3 here is CASSFDLTGGYTF. In nucleotides, the CDR3 is TGTGCCAGCAGCTTTGACCTGACAGGTGGCTACACCTTC.

The chain carries TRBV12-3 or TRBV12-4 and TRBJ2-5; perhaps D is TRBD1 or TRBD2 (7 bases each). V was clipped by 8 bases and J by 1 base, with 14 bases between them. CDR3 size: 14 residues. The DNA of the CDR3 is TGTGCCAGCTGGCGGGGGACAGCCCAAGAGACCCAGTACTTC. Translating gives CASWRGTAQETQYF.

V is TRBV4-3 and J is TRBJ2-3; D not resolved. The CDR3 has 16 residues. Per the germline V gene, CDR1 is LGHNA and CDR2 is YSLEER. The V end lost 0 bases, the J end lost 5 bases, and 15 bases lay between the germline ends. The CDR3 DNA follows: TGCGCCAGCAGCCAAGAAGCCTCTGCGGCCGTAGATACGCAGTATTTT. Protein sequence: CASSQEASAAVDTQYF.

V gene TRBV12-5 combines with J gene TRBJ2-7, with 7 bases identical to TRBD1. This CDR3 has 18 amino acids. Germline CDR1 LGHNT, CDR2 FRNRAP. With 1 base clipped from V and 0 bases from J, the junction kept 12 bases outside the gene matches. The CDR3 DNA is TGTGCTAGTGGTTTGGAACTCCAGGGGACAGCCATCTCCTACGAGCAGTACTTC. Its protein product is CASGLELQGTAISYEQYF.

This clonotype was recorded a few times. V is TRBV6-2 or TRBV6-3 and J is TRBJ2-7; 12 bases map to TRBD1. CDR3 length: 15 residues. Germline V lookup: CDR1 MNHEY, CDR2 SVGEGT. J lost 5 bases, V lost 7 bases, and 9 bases had no gene match. CDR3 region: CASKHGTGGANEQYF. CDR3 nucleotide sequence: TGTGCCAGCAAACACGGGACAGGGGGCGCGAACGAGCAGTACTTC.

This clonotype was observed a single time. V and J are TRBV28 and TRBJ2-1; D assignment may be TRBD1 or TRBD2 (5 bases each). CDR3 length: 15 residues. V was clipped by 6 bases and J by 1 base, with 13 bases between them. Germline V gene sequence: CDR1 MDHEN, CDR2 SYDVKM. This CDR3 reads CASSEGLESYNEQFF. The CDR3 region has the DNA TGTGCCAGCAGCGAGGGGTTAGAGTCCTACAATGAGCAGTTCTTC.

J is TRBJ1-4 and V is TRBV20-1, with D perhaps matching TRBD1 (5 bases). Between the trimmed V and J ends, which lost 1 base and 12 bases, there was a span of 18 bases. The CDR3 extends over 14 amino acids. Germline V gene data show CDR1 as DFQATT and CDR2 as SNEGSKA (reference sequence). The CDR3 nucleotides read TGCAGTGCTAGAGCGGCGGGGCTTCAATCGGAACTGTTTTTT. It is translated as CSARAAGLQSELFF.

The chain recombines TRBV6-2 or TRBV6-3 with TRBJ2-7, with D possibly being TRBD2 (6 bases). CDR3 length equals 13 residues. Germline values: CDR1 MNHEY, CDR2 SVGEGT. With 10 bases removed from V and 4 bases from J, the gap between germline ends came to 17 bases. Written as DNA, the CDR3 is TGTGCCACCAAGATATCAGGAGGGTACGAGCAGTACTTC. Encoded protein: CATKISGGYEQYF.

The CDR3 spells CASSLAVASYNEQFF. CDR3 nucleotides: TGCGCCAGCAGCTTGGCGGTAGCTTCCTACAATGAGCAGTTCTTC. The chain couples TRBV5-1 to TRBJ2-1; D remains ambiguous. V lost 0 bases and J 1 base, leaving 8 bases between the germline ends. Germline V gene data show CDR1 as SGHRS and CDR2 as YFSETQ. The CDR3 covers 15 residues. Drawing the rest from reference TRBV5-1 and TRBJ2-1, the complete variable domain is KAGVTQTPRYLIKTRGQQVTLSCSPISGHRSVSWYQQTPGQGLQFLFEYFSETQRNKGNFPGRFSGRQFSNSRSEMNVSTLELGDSALYLCASSLAVASYNEQFFGPGTRLTVL.

This clonotype was counted between two and nine times. J is TRBJ1-1 and V is TRBV25-1, with D hard to call. V shed 4 bases and J shed 7 bases, with 13 bases lying between them. CDR1 and CDR2 (germline): MGHDK, SYGVNS. The CDR3 spans 13 residues. The CDR3 DNA sequence: TGTGCCAGCAGTGCGCTCAGAGCAGGTGAAGCTTTCTTT. Encoded protein: CASSALRAGEAFF.

The chain is built from TRBV20-1 and TRBJ2-7; 8 nucleotides match TRBD2. From germline, CDR1 is DFQATT and CDR2 SNEGSKA (reference sequence). The CDR3 spans 15 residues. V gave up 6 bases and J gave up 0 bases; unmatched junction bases: 10. The CDR3 loop is CSAHPLLAVSYEQYF. The CDR3 coding sequence is TGCAGTGCCCATCCACTACTAGCGGTCTCCTACGAGCAGTACTTC.

This clonotype was counted between two and nine times. This sequence joins TRBV5-1 and TRBJ2-7, with TRBD2 matching 13 bases. The CDR3 has 15 amino acids. Germline trimming cut 6 bases from V and 3 bases from J; bases unmatched to any gene: 6. Germline V gene sequence: CDR1 SGHRS, CDR2 YFSETQ. Here the CDR3 DNA reads TGCGCCAGCACCGCCGGGACTAGCGGGATCTACGAGCAGTACTTC. It translates to CASTAGTSGIYEQYF.

V usage is TRBV12-3 or TRBV12-4 and J usage is TRBJ1-1; D uncertain. This CDR3 has 14 amino acids. V lost 6 bases and J lost 0, with 11 bases in between. CDR3: CASRPHGVNTEAFF. For the CDR3, the DNA is TGTGCCAGCAGACCCCACGGGGTGAACACTGAAGCTTTCTTT.

The chain combines TRBV27 with TRBJ2-2; 10 bases agree with TRBD1. The CDR3 runs to 20 residues. Per germline, CDR1 MNHEY and CDR2 SMNVEV (reference sequence). V lost 6 bases and J lost 4; bases outside the gene matches: 20. The CDR3 is CASRITGTGDIVWGTGELFF. CDR3 bases: TGTGCCAGCAGAATAACCGGGACAGGGGATATAGTTTGGGGCACCGGGGAGCTGTTTTTT.

The J gene is TRBJ2-3, the V gene TRBV7-9; either TRBD1 or TRBD2 may fit D (5 bases each). This CDR3 comprises 14 residues. The germline gives CDR1 SEHNR, CDR2 FQNEAQ (reference sequence). V gave up 4 bases and J gave up 4 bases, with 12 bases separating them. This CDR3 reads CASSYGVGADTQYF. CDR3 coding DNA: TGTGCCAGCAGCTACGGGGTGGGGGCAGATACGCAGTATTTT.

The V call is TRBV4-1, the J call TRBJ1-5; D unresolved. Germline V CDR1 and CDR2: MGHRA, YSYEKL. The CDR3 runs to 15 residues. V shed 4 bases and J shed 1 base, with 11 bases lying between them. Here the CDR3 DNA reads TGCGCCAGCAGCCTGATGGCACAGAGCAATCAGCCCCAGCATTTT. Protein sequence: CASSLMAQSNQPQHF.

The chain links TRBV7-2 to TRBJ1-1; D unclear. Trimming removed 1 base at V and 0 bases at J, with 12 bases between. Germline values: CDR1 SGHTA, CDR2 FQGNSA. CDR3 length: 16 amino acids. CDR3 nucleotide sequence: TGTGCCAGCAGCTTAGATGGTTTGGGTTTGAACACTGAAGCTTTCTTT. This codes for CASSLDGLGLNTEAFF.

Here the CDR3 reads CASSQEVGGRKIPYNEQFF. In nucleotides, the CDR3 is TGCGCCAGCAGCCAAGAGGTGGGCGGGAGGAAAATTCCCTACAATGAGCAGTTCTTC. V and J are TRBV4-3 and TRBJ2-1; TRBD2 matches at 8 bases. Trimming at V came to 0 bases and at J to 2 bases, leaving 12 bases not matched to a gene. This CDR3 is 19 amino acids long. Germline V CDR1 and CDR2: LGHNA, YSLEER.

The chain employs TRBV18 and TRBJ1-5, with D perhaps matching TRBD1 (5 bases). The V and J ends lost 3 bases and 3 bases respectively, with 9 bases between them. The CDR3 is 14 residues long. Germline-derived CDR1 and CDR2 are KGHSH and LQKENI. The CDR3 DNA sequence: TGTGCCAGCTCACCCCTGGACACCAATCAGCCCCAGCATTTT. This gives the protein CASSPLDTNQPQHF.

This clonotype appeared a few times. The V gene is TRBV6-2 or TRBV6-3, the J gene TRBJ2-3; D unresolved. CDR1 is MNHEY and CDR2 is SVGEGT in the germline V gene. The CDR3 runs 15 residues. Trimming shortened V by 3 bases and J by 5 bases, and 15 bases separated the two germline ends. CDR3 coding DNA: TGTGCCAGCAGTTATATGAACCCCTCGATAGATACGCAGTATTTT. It translates to CASSYMNPSIDTQYF.

The rearrangement uses TRBV4-3 and TRBJ2-1; D not certain. The CDR3 consists of 15 residues. Trimming took off 0 bases at V and 10 bases at J, with 16 bases between the two ends. Germline CDR1 is LGHNA and CDR2 is YSLEER. CDR3 residues: CASSQDRLWRAEQFF. The CDR3, as DNA: TGCGCCAGCAGCCAAGACCGTCTCTGGCGCGCCGAGCAGTTCTTC.

The sample holds a few counts of this clonotype. The V call is TRBV10-3, the J call TRBJ2-5; 9 bases are shared with TRBD2. V shed 3 bases and J 2 bases; nucleotides not matched to a gene: 4. Germline V gene lookup returns CDR1 ENHRY and CDR2 SYGVKD. This CDR3 region has 15 residues. DNA of the CDR3: TGTGCCATCAGTGATCCTCTAGCGGGACAAGAGACCCAGTACTTC. Translating it yields CAISDPLAGQETQYF.

This clonotype has more than one count but fewer than ten. The V call is TRBV29-1, the J call TRBJ1-1; D is ambiguous. From germline, CDR1 is SQVTM and CDR2 ANQGSEA. The CDR3 runs 12 residues. Between the trimmed V and J ends, which lost 5 bases and 3 bases, there was a span of 10 bases. The chain's CDR3 is CSVLADHTEAFF. CDR3 bases: TGCAGCGTTCTAGCAGACCACACTGAAGCTTTCTTT.

The chain joins TRBV20-1 to TRBJ1-1, with no clear D. Trimming left V 0 bases short and J 3 bases short, with 11 bases between. Germline V CDR1 and CDR2: DFQATT, SNEGSKA (reference sequence). This CDR3 is 14 amino acids long. This CDR3 is CSARDLVGYTEAFF. The CDR3 DNA sequence: TGCAGTGCTAGAGATCTAGTGGGGTACACTGAAGCTTTCTTT.

The chain has TRBV5-5 and TRBJ1-6; D might be TRBD1 (5 bases). The germline V gene has CDR1 SGHKS and CDR2 YYEKEE (reference sequence). Trimming removed 4 bases at V and 3 bases at J, with 14 bases between. CDR3 length: 16 residues. The CDR3 reads CASSLRRGNYNSPLHF. CDR3 nucleotide sequence: TGTGCCAGCAGCCTCCGTAGGGGTAACTATAATTCACCCCTCCACTTT.

The rearrangement joins TRBV11-2 to TRBJ2-5; no clear D gene. The CDR3 extends over 16 amino acids. Per the germline V gene, CDR1 is SGHAT and CDR2 is FQNNGV. Trimming shortened V by 5 bases and J by 1 base, and 17 bases separated the two germline ends. The CDR3 loop is CASSPSRARRQETQYF. In DNA form, the CDR3 reads TGTGCCAGCAGCCCTAGTCGAGCCAGGCGCCAAGAGACCCAGTACTTC.